This TCR beta chain came from a study of shared T cell receptors in the human thymus. Germline V lookup: CDR1 SGHNT, CDR2 YYREEE (reference sequence). The length of the CDR3 is 14 residues. V dropped 0 bases and J dropped 1 base, with 8 bases sitting between them. Here immunoSEQ multiplex PCR was the method, and the copy in TCRdb shows in-frame clones only, minus some. This table holds hundreds of thousands of clones, 70% to 90% found once. These same data were also listed under a study on human thymus T cells. As that study records: Resections were taken during corrective heart surgery, and the thymus tissue came from these. In unrelated individuals, thymic repertoires overlapped highly, according to related research.

The sequencing input was thymocytes. The TCR was taken from a boy under two years old with a congenital heart defect. The chain links TRBV5-4 to TRBJ2-7, with D possibly TRBD2 on 6 matching bases. Here the CDR3 reads CASSLGDLSYEQYF. The CDR3 DNA follows: TGTGCCAGCAGCTTGGGGGACTTATCCTACGAGCAGTACTTC.